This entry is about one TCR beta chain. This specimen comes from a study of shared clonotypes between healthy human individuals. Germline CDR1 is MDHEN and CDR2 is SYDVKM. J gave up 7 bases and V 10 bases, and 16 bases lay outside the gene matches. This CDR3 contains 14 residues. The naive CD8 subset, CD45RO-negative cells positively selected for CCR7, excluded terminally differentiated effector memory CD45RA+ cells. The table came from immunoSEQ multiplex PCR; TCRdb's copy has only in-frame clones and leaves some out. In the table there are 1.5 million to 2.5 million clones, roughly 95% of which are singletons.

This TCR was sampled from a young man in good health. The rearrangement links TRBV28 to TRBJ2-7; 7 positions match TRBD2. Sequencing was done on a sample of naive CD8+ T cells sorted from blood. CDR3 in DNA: TGTGCCACCTGTTCCAGCGGGGACGGTGGAGAGCAGTACTTC. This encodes CATCSSGDGGEQYF.